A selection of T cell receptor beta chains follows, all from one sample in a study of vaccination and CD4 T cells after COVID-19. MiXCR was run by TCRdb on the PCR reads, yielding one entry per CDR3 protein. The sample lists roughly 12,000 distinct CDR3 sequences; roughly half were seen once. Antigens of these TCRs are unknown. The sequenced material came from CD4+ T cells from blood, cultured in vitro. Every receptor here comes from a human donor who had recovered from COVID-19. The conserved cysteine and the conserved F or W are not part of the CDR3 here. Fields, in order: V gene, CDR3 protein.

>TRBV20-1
SASQAGQGVNTEAF
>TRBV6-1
ASGRSTLTDTQY
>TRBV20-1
SANQGLGNYGYT
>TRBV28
ASGLTYEQY
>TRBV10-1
ASTEGLAGGPDEQF
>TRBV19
ASSIARTSTDTQY
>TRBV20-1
SASQRYAF
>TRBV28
ASSLRESYGYT
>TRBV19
ASSAGPTTYSGNTIY
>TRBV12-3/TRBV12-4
ASSPGQQETQY
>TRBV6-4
ASSDSRETDTQY
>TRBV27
ASSFRPPGLDGGAGSTDTQY
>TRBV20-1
SARDRVSPLH
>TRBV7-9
ASRRAGDESYNEQF
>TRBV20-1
SARPWASGNTDTQY
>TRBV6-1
ASRGDRVSTEAF
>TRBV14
ATRAITSGSDEQF
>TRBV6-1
ASSQQGVNTEAF
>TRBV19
ASRKGEDSNQPQH
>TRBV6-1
ATMRVQETQY
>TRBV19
ASSKGTDVDNEQF
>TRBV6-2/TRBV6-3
ASRRTSYHTQY
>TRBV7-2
ASSGRMGSGGYT
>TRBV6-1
ASSDRTPYQPQH
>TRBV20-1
SADDRAENTIY
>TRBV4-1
ASSQGPTSGALSVTQY
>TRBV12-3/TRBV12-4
ASSLRRGGETQY
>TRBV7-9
ASSSSREGTTDTQY
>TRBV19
ASSEGGYGYT
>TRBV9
ASSVDPGGYEQY
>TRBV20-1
SARAAGHANTEAF
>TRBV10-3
AISDPAAGSPYEQY
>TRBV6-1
ASSVGLSGRHGGIGELF
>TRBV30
ACGQGMGQPQH
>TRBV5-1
ASSLSGTSGQPQF
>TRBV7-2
ASSLVRGAGQQF
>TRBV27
ASSQTGRHNEQF